What follows are 21 T cell receptor beta chains derived from one specimen sequenced in a study of regulatory T cells in long-lasting Graves disease. The time point was: newly diagnosed GD, antithyroid drugs for less than 3 months. PBMC RNA was the source of the TCR library. With iRepertoire HTBI primers and Arm-PCR of CDR3 regions, TCR beta libraries were built. TCRdb reprocessed the multiplex PCR reads with MiXCR, giving one entry per CDR3 protein. The table includes around 400,000 distinct CDR3 sequences, around a sixth detected once. The sequences come from peripheral blood mononuclear cells (PBMCs), collected at new diagnosis, from a patient treated with antithyroid drugs. These TCRs come from a female donor with Graves disease.

This chain joins TRBV5-5 and TRBJ2-7, with 9 bases fitting TRBD1. Germline V gene data show CDR1 as SGHKS and CDR2 as YYEKEE (reference sequence). The V gene end was trimmed by 2 bases and the J gene end by 3 bases; junction bases not matched to a gene: 3. The CDR3 has 14 amino acids. DNA of the CDR3: TGTGCCAGCAGCTTAGACAGGGGGTACTACGAGCAGTACTTC. It yields the protein CASSLDRGYYEQYF.

This clonotype has ten or more counts. J is TRBJ2-7 and V is TRBV7-2; tentatively, D is TRBD1 (6 bases). The CDR3 length is 13 residues. V lost 5 bases, J lost 8 bases, and 16 bases lay in between. From germline, CDR1 is SGHTA and CDR2 FQGNSA. This CDR3 reads CASSPRTDPQQYF. For the CDR3, the DNA is TGTGCCAGCAGCCCCAGGACAGACCCCCAGCAGTACTTC.

This clonotype was counted ten times or more. The chain joins TRBV3-1 to TRBJ2-2, with D possibly called TRBD1 or TRBD2 (6 bases each). This CDR3 is built from 18 residues. V was shortened by 2 bases and J by 2 bases, with 18 bases between the two germline ends. Germline V gene sequence: CDR1 LGHDT, CDR2 YNNKEL (reference sequence). The CDR3 loop is CASSQLSDGGLNTGELFF. The CDR3 DNA reads as TGTGCCAGCAGCCAATTAAGTGACGGGGGCCTTAACACCGGGGAGCTGTTTTTT.

As concerns this clonotype: This may arise from a read error, as a much more abundant clone is one base away. The chain couples TRBV10-2 to TRBJ2-3; TRBD2 matches at 8 bases. The DNA end lines up better with TRBJ2-7; the J call may be wrong. The V gene's germline CDR1 is WSHSY and CDR2 SAAADI. CDR3 length: 16 residues. CDR3 nucleotide sequence: TGCGCCAGCAGCCCACGAAGGGGAGCGGGAGTTGATGAGCAGTACTTC. This gives the protein CASSPRRGAGVDEQYF.

The chain employs TRBV12-3 or TRBV12-4 and TRBJ2-1, with 9 bases aligning to TRBD2. CDR3 length equals 14 residues. The J segment lost 8 bases and the V segment lost 6 bases, leaving 8 bases of the junction unmatched. The CDR3: CASRELAGIDEQFF. CDR3 nucleotides: TGTGCCAGCAGGGAGCTAGCGGGGATCGATGAGCAGTTCTTC.

This clonotype was counted at least ten times. The V gene is TRBV15, the J gene TRBJ1-3; D unclear. This CDR3 region has 13 residues. CDR1 LNHNV and CDR2 YYDKDF come from the germline V gene (reference sequence). Trimming pared 1 base from V and 8 bases from J, leaving 9 bases between. As DNA, the CDR3 is TGTGCCACCAGCAGAGCTTCTGGGGACACCATATATTTT. Its translation: CATSRASGDTIYF.

J is TRBJ2-3 and V is TRBV20-1; 9 positions match TRBD1. V lost 6 bases and J lost 1; bases outside the gene matches: 11. The CDR3 extends over 16 amino acids. The germline gives CDR1 DFQATT, CDR2 SNEGSKA (reference sequence). CDR3 DNA: TGCAGTGCAAGGGGGGCTTGGACAGGGGGCACAGATACGCAGTATTTT. Protein product: CSARGAWTGGTDTQYF.

This clonotype was observed a few times. The chain employs TRBV24-1 and TRBJ2-2, with 12 bases identical to TRBD2. CDR3 size: 18 residues. The germline gives CDR1 KGHDR, CDR2 SFDVKD. After removal of 1 base from V and 7 bases from J, the junction contained 9 bases not matched to a gene. CDR3 sequence: CATSDFPPSGRAIGELFF. The CDR3 DNA sequence: TGTGCCACCAGTGATTTCCCCCCTAGCGGGAGGGCCATCGGGGAGCTGTTTTTT.

This clonotype was counted many times. The CDR3 DNA reads TGTGCCAGCAGTTACTATCTTGGGAACACTGAAGCTTTCTTT. Translated, it gives CASSYYLGNTEAFF. The chain links TRBV6-5 to TRBJ1-1; D gene ambiguous. The CDR3 runs 14 residues. Trimming took off 1 base at V and 1 base at J, with 7 bases between the two ends. Germline assignment: CDR1 MNHEY and CDR2 SVGAGI.

In this sample, this clonotype turned up a few times. The chain recombines TRBV7-9 with TRBJ2-5, with D possibly matching TRBD2 (5 bases). Trimming took 1 base from V and 1 from J, leaving 19 bases between them. The CDR3 contains 18 residues. The germline gives CDR1 SEHNR, CDR2 FQNEAQ (reference sequence). The DNA for the CDR3 is TGTGCCAGCAGCTTAGTCTTTGTCTGGCGGGCCATCCAAGAGACCCAGTACTTC. Translation gives CASSLVFVWRAIQETQYF. Based on the CDR3 plus reference TRBV7-9 and TRBJ2-5, the full variable domain is DTGVSQNPRHKITKRGQNVTFRCDPISEHNRLYWYRQTLGQGPEFLTYFQNEAQLEKSRLLSDRFSAERPKGSFSTLEIQRTEQGDSAMYLCASSLVFVWRAIQETQYFGPGTRLLVL.

This clonotype was seen repeatedly, ten times or more. The chain joins TRBV19 to TRBJ1-2; D is perhaps TRBD1 (5 bases). Germline loops: CDR1 LNHDA, CDR2 SQIVND (reference sequence). The CDR3 consists of 14 residues. Trimming took off 5 bases at V and 10 bases at J, with 20 bases between the two ends. The CDR3 spells CASSPLVGRIFYTF. The CDR3 coding sequence is TGTGCCAGTAGTCCGCTCGTGGGGCGTATTTTCTACACCTTC.

V gene TRBV7-2 combines with J gene TRBJ2-7; D not resolved. CDR3 length: 15 residues. Per germline, CDR1 SGHTA and CDR2 FQGNSA. With 6 bases removed from V and 1 base from J, the gap between germline ends came to 16 bases. This CDR3 is CASSLKDRPSYEQYF. The CDR3 DNA reads TGTGCCAGCAGTTTAAAGGACCGACCATCCTACGAGCAGTACTTC.

This rearrangement joins TRBV9 to TRBJ1-4; D uncertain. Germline assignment: CDR1 SGDLS and CDR2 YYNGEE. The CDR3 is made up of 15 amino acids. Trimming removed 3 bases at V and 0 bases at J, with 9 bases between. This CDR3 reads CASSALPATNEKLFF. For the CDR3, the DNA is TGTGCCAGCAGCGCGCTACCTGCAACTAATGAAAAACTGTTTTTT.

This clonotype was seen at least ten times. The chain combines TRBV6-1 with TRBJ2-5; 14 bases line up with TRBD2. V shed 5 bases and J 4 bases; nucleotides not matched to a gene: 12. The CDR3 is 18 amino acids. Germline assignment: CDR1 MNHNS and CDR2 SASEGT. CDR3 sequence: CASSPFFGTSGRPETQYF. The CDR3 DNA follows: TGTGCCAGCAGTCCTTTTTTTGGGACTAGCGGGAGACCAGAGACCCAGTACTTC.

In this sample, this clonotype turned up many times. V usage is TRBV12-3 or TRBV12-4 and J usage is TRBJ2-3; D is unclear. Trimming took 8 bases from V and 4 from J, leaving 22 bases between them. This CDR3 spans 16 amino acids. As DNA, the CDR3 is TGTGCCAGCCCCCCGAGTGTGCTTAAGGCCGCAGATACGCAGTATTTT. Amino acid sequence: CASPPSVLKAADTQYF.

The sample holds many counts of this clonotype. The rearrangement joins TRBV3-1 to TRBJ2-5; D ambiguous. Germline values: CDR1 LGHDT, CDR2 YNNKEL (reference sequence). The CDR3 is 11 amino acids. With 3 bases removed from V and 5 bases from J, the gap between germline ends came to 4 bases. CDR3 sequence: CASSQGETQYF. The CDR3 DNA reads as TGTGCCAGCAGCCAGGGGGAGACCCAGTACTTC.

This clonotype came up many times. This chain joins TRBV30 and TRBJ2-5; 8 bases agree with TRBD1. V shed 0 bases and J 2 bases; nucleotides not matched to a gene: 2. Per the germline V gene, CDR1 is GTSNPN and CDR2 is SVGIG (reference sequence). CDR3 length: 14 residues. The CDR3 DNA follows: TGTGCCTGGAGTGTCGGGACAGGACAAGAGACCCAGTACTTC. Translating gives CAWSVGTGQETQYF.

This clonotype was detected many times. This chain uses TRBV11-2 with TRBJ2-1; possibly TRBD1 for D (6 bases). The CDR3 contains 15 residues. CDR1 is SGHAT and CDR2 is FQNNGV in the germline V gene. The V and J ends lost 1 base and 4 bases respectively, with 11 bases between them. CDR3 region: CASSLAIGTYNEQFF. Written as DNA, the CDR3 is TGTGCCAGCAGCTTAGCGATAGGGACATACAATGAGCAGTTCTTC.

This chain connects TRBV14 to TRBJ2-7; tentatively, D is TRBD2 (5 bases). The CDR3 consists of 15 residues. V lost 3 bases and J lost 4, with 16 bases in between. From germline, CDR1 is SGHDN and CDR2 FVKESK. CDR3 in DNA: TGTGCCAGCAGCCAGTACGGAGGCCCCTGGTACGAGCAGTACTTC. Translating gives CASSQYGGPWYEQYF.

This clonotype was picked up a small number of times. The CDR3 loop reads CASNSWNGYTF. The CDR3 nucleotides are TGTGCCAGCAATAGTTGGAATGGCTACACCTTC. The rearrangement links TRBV9 to TRBJ1-2; D is unclear. Germline values: CDR1 SGDLS, CDR2 YYNGEE. Between the trimmed V and J ends, which lost 6 bases and 6 bases, there was a span of 9 bases. This CDR3 has 11 residues.

This clonotype has at least ten counts. This chain connects TRBV9 to TRBJ2-5; no reliable D call. This CDR3 contains 14 residues. Germline values: CDR1 SGDLS, CDR2 YYNGEE. Trimming cost V 3 bases and J 2 bases, with 11 bases left between them. CDR3 bases: TGTGCCAGCAGCGCCGCGGTAGATCAAGAGACCCAGTACTTC. It codes for CASSAAVDQETQYF.